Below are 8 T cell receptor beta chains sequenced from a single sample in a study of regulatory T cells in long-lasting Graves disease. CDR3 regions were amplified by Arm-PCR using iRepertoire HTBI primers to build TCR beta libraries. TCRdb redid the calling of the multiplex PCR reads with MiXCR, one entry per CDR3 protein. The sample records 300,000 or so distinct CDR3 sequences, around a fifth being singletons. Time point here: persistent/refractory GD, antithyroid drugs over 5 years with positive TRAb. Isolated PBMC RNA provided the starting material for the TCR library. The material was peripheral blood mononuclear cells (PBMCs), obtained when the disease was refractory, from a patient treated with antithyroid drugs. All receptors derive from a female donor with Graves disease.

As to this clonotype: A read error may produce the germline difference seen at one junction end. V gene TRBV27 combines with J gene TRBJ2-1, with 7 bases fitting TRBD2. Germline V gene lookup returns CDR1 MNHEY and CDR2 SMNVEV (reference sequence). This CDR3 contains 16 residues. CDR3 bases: TGTGCCAACAGTTTAGCCGGGGGGTGGTCCTACAATGAGCAGTTCTTC. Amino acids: CANSLAGGWSYNEQFF.

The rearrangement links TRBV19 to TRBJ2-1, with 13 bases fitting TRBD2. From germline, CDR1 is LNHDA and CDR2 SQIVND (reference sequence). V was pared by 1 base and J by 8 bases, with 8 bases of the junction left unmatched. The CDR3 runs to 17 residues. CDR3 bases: TGTGCCAGTAGTATAGGAAGGACTAGCGGGAGTGTCGATGAGCAGTTCTTC. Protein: CASSIGRTSGSVDEQFF.

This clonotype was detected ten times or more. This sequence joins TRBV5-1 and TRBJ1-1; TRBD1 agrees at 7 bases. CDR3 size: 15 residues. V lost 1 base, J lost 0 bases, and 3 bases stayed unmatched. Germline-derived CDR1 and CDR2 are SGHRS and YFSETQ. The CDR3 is CASSLTGAMNTEAFF. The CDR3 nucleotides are TGCGCCAGCAGCTTGACAGGGGCCATGAACACTGAAGCTTTCTTT.

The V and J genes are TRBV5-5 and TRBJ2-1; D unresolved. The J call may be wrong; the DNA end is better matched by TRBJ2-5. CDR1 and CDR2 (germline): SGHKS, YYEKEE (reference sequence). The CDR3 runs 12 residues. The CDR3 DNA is TGTGCCAGCAGGCGCCTCGAAGAGACCCAGTACTTC. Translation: CASRRLEETQYF.

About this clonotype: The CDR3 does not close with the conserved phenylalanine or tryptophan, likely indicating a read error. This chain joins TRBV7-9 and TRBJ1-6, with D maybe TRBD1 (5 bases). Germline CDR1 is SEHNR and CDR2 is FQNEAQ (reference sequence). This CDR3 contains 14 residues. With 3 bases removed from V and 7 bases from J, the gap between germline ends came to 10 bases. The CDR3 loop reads CASSFRGPNSPLHS. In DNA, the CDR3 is TGTGCCAGCAGCTTCCGGGGCCCAAATTCACCCCTCCACTCT.

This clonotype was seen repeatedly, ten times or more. CDR3 nucleotide sequence: TGTGCCAGCAAGCACGCCAACTACGAGCAGTACTTC. Encoded protein: CASKHANYEQYF. This chain joins TRBV2 and TRBJ2-7; D unresolved. Germline V gene data show CDR1 as SNHLY and CDR2 as FYNNEI. V dropped 7 bases and J dropped 3 bases, with 10 bases sitting between them. CDR3 length: 12 residues.

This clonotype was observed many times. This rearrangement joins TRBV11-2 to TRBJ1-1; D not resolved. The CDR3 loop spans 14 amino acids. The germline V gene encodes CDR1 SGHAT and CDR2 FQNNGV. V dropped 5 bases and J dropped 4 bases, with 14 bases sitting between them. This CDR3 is CASSLRWATTEAFF. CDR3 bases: TGTGCCAGCAGCCTCAGATGGGCAACCACTGAAGCTTTCTTT.

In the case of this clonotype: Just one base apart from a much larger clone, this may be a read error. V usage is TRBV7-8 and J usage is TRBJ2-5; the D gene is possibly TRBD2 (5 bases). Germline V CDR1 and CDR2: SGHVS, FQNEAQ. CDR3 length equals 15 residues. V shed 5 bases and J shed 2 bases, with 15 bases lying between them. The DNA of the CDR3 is TGTGCCAGCAGCCCAGGACCAGCGGAACAAGAGACCCAGTACTTC. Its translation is CASSPGPAEQETQYF.